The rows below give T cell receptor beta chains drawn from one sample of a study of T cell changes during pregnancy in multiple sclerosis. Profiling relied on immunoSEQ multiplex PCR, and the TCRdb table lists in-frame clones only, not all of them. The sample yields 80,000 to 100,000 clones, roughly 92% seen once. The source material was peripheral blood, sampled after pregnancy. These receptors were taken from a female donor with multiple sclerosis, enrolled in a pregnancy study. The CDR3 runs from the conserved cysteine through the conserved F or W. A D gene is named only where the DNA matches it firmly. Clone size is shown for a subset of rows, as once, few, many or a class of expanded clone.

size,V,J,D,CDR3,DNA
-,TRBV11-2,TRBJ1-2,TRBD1,CASAGTVVNYGYTF,TGTGCCAGTGCCGGGACAGTAGTCAACTATGGCTACACCTTC
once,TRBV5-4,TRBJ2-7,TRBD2,CASSLETSGTYEQYF,TGTGCCAGCAGCTTAGAGACTAGCGGGACTTACGAGCAGTACTTC
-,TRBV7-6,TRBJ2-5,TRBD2,CASSLRTSGSRETQYF,TGTGCCAGCAGCTTAAGGACTAGCGGGAGTCGAGAGACCCAGTACTTC
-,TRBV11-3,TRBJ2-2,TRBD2,CASSPGTSGRDTGELFF,TGTGCCAGCAGCCCCGGGACTAGCGGAAGGGACACCGGGGAGCTGTTTTTT
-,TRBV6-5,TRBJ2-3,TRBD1,CASSFGDRRTDTQYF,TGTGCCAGCAGTTTTGGGGACAGACGCACAGATACGCAGTATTTT
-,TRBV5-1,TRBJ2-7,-,CASSLFDRTIEQYF,TGCGCCAGCAGCTTGTTTGACAGAACGATCGAGCAGTACTTC
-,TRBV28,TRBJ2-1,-,CASSPRISTASHEQFF,TGTGCCAGCAGCCCTCGCATCTCCACTGCATCCCATGAGCAGTTCTTC
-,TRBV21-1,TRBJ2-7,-,CASSKRSSPYEQYF,TGTGCCAGCAGCAAACGGAGTTCTCCCTACGAGCAGTACTTC
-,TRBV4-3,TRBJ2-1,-,CASSLDQYSYNEQFF,TGCGCCAGCAGCCTAGACCAGTACTCCTACAATGAGCAGTTCTTC
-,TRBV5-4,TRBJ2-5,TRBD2,CASSLGGGSGGFETQYF,TGTGCCAGCAGCTTGGGAGGCGGTAGCGGGGGGTTCGAGACCCAGTACTTC
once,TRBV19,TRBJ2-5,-,CASSNQGLGETQYF,TGTGCCAGTAGCAATCAGGGACTGGGAGAGACCCAGTACTTC
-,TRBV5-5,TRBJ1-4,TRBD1,CASSLFTGTGFEKLFF,TGTGCCAGCAGCTTGTTCACCGGGACAGGGTTCGAAAAACTGTTTTTT
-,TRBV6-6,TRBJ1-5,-,CASRLRTDNQPQHF,TGTGCCAGCAGACTCCGGACAGACAATCAGCCCCAGCATTTT
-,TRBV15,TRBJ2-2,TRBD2,CATSRDRGSRNTGELFF,TGTGCCACCAGCAGAGATCGCGGGAGTAGGAACACCGGGGAGCTGTTTTTT
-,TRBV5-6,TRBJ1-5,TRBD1,CASSWGQGGSNQPQHF,TGTGCCAGCAGCTGGGGACAGGGAGGCAGCAATCAGCCCCAGCATTTT
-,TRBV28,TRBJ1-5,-,CASSLSRSHQPQHF,TGTGCCAGCAGTTTATCACGGTCCCATCAGCCCCAGCATTTT
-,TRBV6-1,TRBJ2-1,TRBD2,CASSGLAGVYNEQFF,TGTGCCAGCAGCGGACTAGCGGGGGTTTACAATGAGCAGTTCTTC
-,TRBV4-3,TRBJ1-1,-,CASSQDSYTEAFF,TGCGCCAGCAGCCAAGACAGTTACACTGAAGCTTTCTTT
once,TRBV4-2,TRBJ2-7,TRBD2,CASSQGLAGGPDEQYF,TGTGCCAGCAGCCAGGGTCTAGCGGGAGGGCCCGACGAGCAGTACTTC
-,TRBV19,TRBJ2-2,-,CASSTRQGGNTGELFF,TGTGCCAGTAGTACCCGACAGGGAGGAAACACCGGGGAGCTGTTTTTT
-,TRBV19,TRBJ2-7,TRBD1,CASSMVWTGNYEQYF,TGTGCCAGTAGTATGGTCTGGACAGGGAACTACGAGCAGTACTTC
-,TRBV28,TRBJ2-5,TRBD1,CASRRGQGGQETQYF,TGTGCCAGCAGACGGGGACAGGGCGGACAAGAGACCCAGTACTTC
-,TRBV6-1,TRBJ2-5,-,CASSTDQETQYF,TGTGCCAGCAGTACGGACCAAGAGACCCAGTACTTC
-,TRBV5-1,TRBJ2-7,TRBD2,CASSLNSGRPYEQYF,TGCGCCAGCAGCTTGAATAGCGGGAGGCCCTACGAGCAGTACTTC
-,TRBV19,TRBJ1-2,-,CASREFQGIYGYTF,TGTGCCAGTAGAGAGTTCCAGGGCATCTATGGCTACACCTTC
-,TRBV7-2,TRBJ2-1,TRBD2,CASSIVGLAFGNEQFF,TGTGCCAGCAGCATAGTAGGACTAGCCTTTGGCAATGAGCAGTTCTTC
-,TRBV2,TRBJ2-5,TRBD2,CASSQLAGTKETQYF,TGTGCCAGCAGCCAACTAGCGGGTACTAAAGAGACCCAGTACTTC
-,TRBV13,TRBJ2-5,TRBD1,CASSFEPEGTGVKTQYF,TGTGCCAGCAGCTTCGAACCGGAGGGGACAGGGGTGAAGACCCAGTACTTC
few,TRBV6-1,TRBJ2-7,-,CALEDSGYYEQYF,TGTGCCCTGGAAGATAGCGGTTACTACGAGCAGTACTTC
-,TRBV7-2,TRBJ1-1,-,CASSSTGSEAFF,TGTGCCAGCAGCTCGACAGGAAGTGAAGCTTTCTTT
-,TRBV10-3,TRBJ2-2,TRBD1,CAISGAGGGTGELFF,TGTGCCATCAGTGGAGCAGGGGGTGGCACCGGGGAGCTGTTTTTT
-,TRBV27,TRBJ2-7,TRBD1,CASSIRQGISYEQYF,TGTGCCAGCAGTATCAGACAGGGAATATCCTACGAGCAGTACTTC
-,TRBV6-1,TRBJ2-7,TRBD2,CASSALAGGPYEQYF,TGTGCCAGCAGTGCCTTAGCGGGAGGGCCCTACGAGCAGTACTTC
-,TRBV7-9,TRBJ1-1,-,CASSRTGGPSPNTEAFF,TGTGCCAGCAGCCGAACGGGGGGTCCGTCTCCGAACACTGAAGCTTTCTTT
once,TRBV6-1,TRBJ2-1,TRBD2,CASSEVAGAPGEFF,TGTGCCAGCAGTGAGGTAGCGGGAGCCCCGGGGGAGTTCTTC
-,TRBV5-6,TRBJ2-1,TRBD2,CASSLVLREGLYNEQFF,TGTGCCAGCAGCTTGGTTCTTCGGGAGGGCCTCTACAATGAGCAGTTCTTC
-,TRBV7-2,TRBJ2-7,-,CASSLARGPSVQMYEQYF,TGTGCCAGCAGCTTAGCGAGGGGGCCTAGCGTACAGATGTACGAGCAGTACTTC
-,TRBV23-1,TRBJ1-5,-,CATLETYGEINQPQHF,TGCGCCACCCTCGAGACGTACGGGGAAATCAATCAGCCCCAGCATTTT
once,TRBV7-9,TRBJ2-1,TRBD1,CASSPPTGPYNEQFF,TGTGCCAGCAGCCCGCCGACAGGGCCCTACAATGAGCAGTTCTTC
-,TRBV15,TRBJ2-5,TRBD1,CATSSYRGRKTQYF,TGTGCCACCAGCTCCTACAGGGGACGGAAGACCCAGTACTTC
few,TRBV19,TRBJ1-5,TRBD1,CASSHRDRVNQPQHF,TGTGCCAGTAGTCATCGGGACAGGGTAAATCAGCCCCAGCATTTT
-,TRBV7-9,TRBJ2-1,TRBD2,CASSGGLSPREQFF,TGTGCCAGCAGCGGGGGACTATCCCCTCGCGAGCAGTTCTTC
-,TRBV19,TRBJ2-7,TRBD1,CASGPGQLYEQYF,TGTGCCAGTGGCCCGGGACAGCTCTACGAGCAGTACTTC